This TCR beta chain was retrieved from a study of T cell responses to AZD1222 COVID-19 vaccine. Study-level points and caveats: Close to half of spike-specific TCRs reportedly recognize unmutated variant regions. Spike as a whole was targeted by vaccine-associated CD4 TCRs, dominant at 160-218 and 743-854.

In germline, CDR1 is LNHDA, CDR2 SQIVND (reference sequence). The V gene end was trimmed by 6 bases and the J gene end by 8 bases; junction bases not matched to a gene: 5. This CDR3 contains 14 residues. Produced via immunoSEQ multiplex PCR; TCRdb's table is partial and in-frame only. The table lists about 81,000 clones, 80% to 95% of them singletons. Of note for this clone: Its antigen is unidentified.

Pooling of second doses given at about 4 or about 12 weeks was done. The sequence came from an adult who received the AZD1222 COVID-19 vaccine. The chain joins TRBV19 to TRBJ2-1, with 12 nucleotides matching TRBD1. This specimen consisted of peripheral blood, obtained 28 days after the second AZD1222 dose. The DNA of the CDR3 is TGTGCCAGTAGACCGGGACAGGGGGCGGATGAGCAGTTCTTC. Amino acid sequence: CASRPGQGADEQFF.